The rows below give T cell receptor beta chains drawn from one sample of a study of PD-1 blockade in classical Hodgkin lymphoma. Method: immunoSEQ multiplex PCR; TCRdb's copy keeps in-frame clones and lacks some. The table includes about 11,000 clones, 80% detected once. This specimen consisted of peripheral blood mononuclear cells (PBMCs), obtained before the second cycle of nivolumab. The receptors originated from a human donor with classical Hodgkin lymphoma. CDR3s include the opening cysteine and the closing phenylalanine or tryptophan. Fields, in order: J gene, D gene, V gene, clone size, CDR3 DNA, CDR3 protein. The D gene is left open where the match is weak. Clone size is stated in some rows and not others, as once, few, many or a class when expanded.

TRBJ1-1	NA	TRBV9	NA	TGTGCCAGCAGCGTAGGGATGAACACTGAAGCTTTCTTT	CASSVGMNTEAFF
TRBJ1-1	NA	TRBV7-9	NA	TGTGCCAGCAGCCCAAACACCCGGGAAAACACTGAAGCTTTCTTT	CASSPNTRENTEAFF
TRBJ2-2	TRBD1	TRBV7-6	NA	TGTGCCAGCAGCTTAGGGTGGGACAGGGGGCGTCCCGGGGAGCTGTTTTTT	CASSLGWDRGRPGELFF
TRBJ2-3	TRBD1	TRBV19	NA	TGTGCCAGTTGTTCTCGGGACAGGGGGCGCGCAGATACGCAGTATTTT	CASCSRDRGRADTQYF
TRBJ2-2	NA	TRBV28	NA	TGTGCCAGCGGCGGGGTGGGGGGAACCGGGGAGCTGTTTTTT	CASGGVGGTGELFF
TRBJ1-6	NA	TRBV5-1	NA	TGCGCCAGCAGCTTGGATGCCGGTGGTCATTCACCCCTCCACTTT	CASSLDAGGHSPLHF
TRBJ2-1	TRBD2	TRBV4-2	once	TGTGCCAGCAGCCAAGGGGGACTAGCTGGGTGGTTTGGTGAGCAGTTCTTC	CASSQGGLAGWFGEQFF
TRBJ1-1	NA	TRBV6-4	few	TGTGCCAGCGCCAGGGAAGTGAACACTGAAGCTTTCTTT	CASAREVNTEAFF
TRBJ2-1	NA	TRBV5-1	NA	TGCGCCAGCAGCTCTCGTGGGGGACCCAATGAGCAGTTCTTC	CASSSRGGPNEQFF
TRBJ2-7	NA	TRBV11-2	NA	TGTGCCAGCAGCTTAGATCTGGTGGGGGCTAGACTAGGCCGGCAGTACTTC	CASSLDLVGARLGRQYF
TRBJ1-5	NA	TRBV18	NA	TGTGCCAGCTCCTCGGGCCTGGATAGAAGCAATCAGCCCCAGCATTTT	CASSSGLDRSNQPQHF
TRBJ1-1	NA	TRBV7-2	NA	TGTGCCAGCAGCCGTACAGTACTGAACACTGAAGCTTTCTTT	CASSRTVLNTEAFF
TRBJ2-1	TRBD2	TRBV19	NA	TGTGCCAGTAGTATCGGGCCGGGAGCGGGAGGGTACAATGAGCAGTTCTTC	CASSIGPGAGGYNEQFF
TRBJ2-6	TRBD1	TRBV7-2	NA	TGTGCCAGCAGCTCGGGGACAGGGGCGGGCTCTGGGGCCAACGTCCTGACTTTC	CASSSGTGAGSGANVLTF
TRBJ1-2	NA	TRBV27	NA	TGTGCCAGCAGTTACAGCGTTGGGGAGGGCTACACCTTC	CASSYSVGEGYTF
TRBJ2-1	NA	TRBV15	NA	TGTGCCACCTCAGGGAGTTTCATCAGTGAGCAGTTCTTC	CATSGSFISEQFF
TRBJ2-7	TRBD2	TRBV5-1	NA	TGCGCCAGCAGCTTATTAGACTCGGCAGCGGGGGAGCAGTACTTC	CASSLLDSAAGEQYF
TRBJ1-1	NA	TRBV27	few	TGTGCCAGCAGTTTCCCTGAAGCTTTCTTT	CASSFPEAFF
TRBJ1-2	NA	TRBV18	NA	TGTGCCAGCTCACCCACAGACAGTAACTATGGCTACACCTTC	CASSPTDSNYGYTF
TRBJ1-2	TRBD1	TRBV7-6	NA	TGTGCCAGCAGTTCCGGGACAGGGGCCTATGGCTACACCTTC	CASSSGTGAYGYTF
TRBJ1-1	NA	TRBV5-6	once	TGTGCCAGCAGCGTAGGAATGAACACTGAAGCTTTCTTT	CASSVGMNTEAFF
TRBJ2-7	TRBD1	TRBV27	few	TGTGCCAGCAGGGCCCCAGGGACAGGGAAATCCCACGAGCAGTACTTC	CASRAPGTGKSHEQYF
TRBJ2-1	NA	TRBV4-1	NA	TGCGCCAGCAGCCCAAAAAGGGAAGGTGAGCAGTTCTTC	CASSPKREGEQFF
TRBJ2-1	TRBD2	TRBV18	NA	TGTGCCAGCTCACCGACTAGCGGGAGATCGAATAATGAGCAGTTCTTC	CASSPTSGRSNNEQFF
TRBJ2-1	NA	TRBV29-1	NA	TGCAGCGTTGCCCGACAAGTTAACAATGAGCAGTTCTTC	CSVARQVNNEQFF
TRBJ1-1	NA	TRBV4-1	NA	TGCGCCAGCAGCCAAGAGAGAGCCATGAACACTGAAGCTTTCTTT	CASSQERAMNTEAFF
TRBJ1-3	NA	TRBV18	NA	TGTGCCAGCTCACCACCGTCTGAATGGCGAAACACCATATATTTT	CASSPPSEWRNTIYF
TRBJ1-1	NA	TRBV9	few	TGTGCCAGCAGCGCTGAGATGAACACTGAAGCTTTCTTT	CASSAEMNTEAFF
TRBJ1-5	NA	TRBV4-1	NA	TGCGCCAGCAGCCATTGGGGCAATCAGCCCCAGCATTTT	CASSHWGNQPQHF
TRBJ2-3	NA	TRBV7-8	few	TGTGCCAGCAGCTTTACAGGGTTCCCAGATACGCAGTATTTT	CASSFTGFPDTQYF
TRBJ2-2	TRBD2	TRBV5-1	NA	TGCGCCAGCAGCTTCGTAGCGGGGGGAACCGGGGAGCTGTTTTTT	CASSFVAGGTGELFF
TRBJ2-1	TRBD2	TRBV5-1	NA	TGCGCCAGCAGCTTCGGGACTAGCAGCCTGGCTGAGCAGTTCTTC	CASSFGTSSLAEQFF